A single sample gave rise to the 8 T cell receptor beta chains below, sequenced in a study of cytomegalovirus exposure and HLA in healthy donors. PCR was performed using 60 Vbeta and 13 Jbeta primers. The table came from immunoSEQ multiplex PCR; TCRdb's copy has only in-frame clones and leaves some out. Of around 200,000 clones detected, almost 85% appear once; the ten largest clones hold under 3%. The sample comprised PBMCs. The receptors come from a woman aged 45-65 years in good health and CMV-seronegative.

The DNA for the CDR3 is TGTGCCAGCTCAATACTAGGTTCGAGCACAGATACGCAGTATTTT. This gives the protein CASSILGSSTDTQYF. The V and J genes are TRBV18 and TRBJ2-3; D may be TRBD2 (5 bases). Germline-derived CDR1 and CDR2 are KGHSH and LQKENI. Trimming pared 5 bases from V and 0 bases from J, leaving 12 bases between. The CDR3 spans 15 residues.

The CDR3 DNA sequence: TGTGCCAGCAGGCCGCGGGAGGGAGATACGCAGTATTTT. This translates into CASRPREGDTQYF. The chain joins TRBV2 to TRBJ2-3; 9 nucleotides match TRBD2. CDR3 size: 13 residues. CDR1 is SNHLY, CDR2 FYNNEI, per germline. The J segment lost 5 bases and the V segment lost 6 bases, leaving 3 bases of the junction unmatched.

The rearrangement uses TRBV7-7 and TRBJ2-3; D gene unclear. The germline V and J ends were trimmed by 2 bases and 0 bases, with 9 bases remaining between them. The CDR3 has 15 amino acids. Looked up from germline, CDR1 is SSHAT and CDR2 is FNYEAQ (reference sequence). CDR3 in amino acids: CASSLNGASTDTQYF. CDR3 bases: TGTGCCAGCAGCTTAAACGGAGCTAGCACAGATACGCAGTATTTT. The entire variable domain, with the rest obtained from reference TRBV7-7 and TRBJ2-3, is as follows: GAGVSQSPRYKVTKRGQDVTLRCDPISSHATLYWYQQALGQGPEFLTYFNYEAQPDKSGLPSDRFSAERPEGSISTLTIQRTEQRDSAMYRCASSLNGASTDTQYFGPGTRLTVL.

The chain recombines TRBV6-1 with TRBJ1-3; 7 bases fit TRBD1. Losses at the gene ends were 7 bases for V and 0 bases for J; bases not matched to a gene: 3. The CDR3 length is 14 residues. Germline V lookup: CDR1 MNHNS, CDR2 SASEGT. Written as DNA, the CDR3 is TGTGCCAGCATGGGACAGTACTCTGGAAACACCATATATTTT. Translated: CASMGQYSGNTIYF.

The CDR3 DNA reads as TGTGCCAGCAGCCCCAGGACTTTTACAGATACGCAGTATTTT. Residues: CASSPRTFTDTQYF. This chain links TRBV7-6 with TRBJ2-3, with D perhaps TRBD2 (5 bases). The germline V gene encodes CDR1 SGHVS and CDR2 FNYEAQ. The CDR3 length is 14 residues. Trimming took 5 bases from V and 3 from J, leaving 12 bases between them.

V is TRBV5-1 and J is TRBJ2-2; unclear D gene. Germline CDR1 SGHRS, CDR2 YFSETQ. The CDR3 extends over 13 amino acids. V was pared by 0 bases and J by 6 bases, with 6 bases between. CDR3 nucleotides: TGCGCCAGCAGCTTGGGTCGGGCCGGGGAGCTGTTTTTT. It specifies CASSLGRAGELFF.

This chain links TRBV30 with TRBJ2-6; D is possibly TRBD1 (6 bases). V was trimmed by 2 bases and J by 0 bases, leaving 11 bases between them. Germline loops: CDR1 GTSNPN, CDR2 SVGIG (reference sequence). The CDR3 length is 16 residues. The CDR3 region is CAWSRTGNSGANVLTF. In nucleotides, the CDR3 is TGTGCCTGGAGTCGAACAGGGAACTCTGGGGCCAACGTCCTGACTTTC.

The chain joins TRBV2 to TRBJ2-7; D not certain. V shed 5 bases and J shed 0 bases, with 11 bases lying between them. The V gene's germline CDR1 is SNHLY and CDR2 FYNNEI. This CDR3 is 14 amino acids long. CDR3 loop: CASSTQPGSYEQYF. In DNA form, the CDR3 reads TGTGCCAGCAGTACCCAGCCGGGCTCCTACGAGCAGTACTTC.